This T cell receptor beta chain was sequenced in a study of Ad26.COV2.S vaccination and SARS-CoV-2 variants. The treatment was: some 20 received Ad26.COV2.S at low or high dose, single or two shots; five or six received placebo; per-sample allocation not given. On day 63 after the first injection, vaccine and placebo recipients gave samples. Germline CDR1 is MGHRA and CDR2 is YSYEKL. V was pared by 4 bases and J by 2 bases, with 6 bases of the junction left unmatched. This CDR3 spans 16 amino acids. Generated by immunoSEQ multiplex PCR, the TCRdb table keeps only in-frame clones and is missing some. The sample has hundreds of thousands of clones; 90% are singletons.

The sequenced sample was peripheral blood, obtained in a trial of Ad26.COV2.S vaccine versus placebo. The clonotype comes from a person aged 18-60 years who received the Ad26.COV2.S COVID-19 vaccine or a placebo. The genes are TRBV4-1 and TRBJ2-3, with 10 bases lining up with TRBD2. This CDR3 reads CASSPSGRASTDTQYF. CDR3 in DNA: TGCGCCAGCAGCCCCAGCGGGAGGGCCTCCACAGATACGCAGTATTTT.